This T cell receptor beta chain came from a study of T cells in Graves' hyperthyroidism and ophthalmopathy. RNA transcripts provided the source from which TCR beta CDR3 regions were amplified. Using the HTBI primer set, a first-round RT-PCR was run on the TCR CDR3. TCRdb used MiXCR to reprocess the multiplex PCR reads, holding one entry per CDR3 protein. This table has 35,000 or so distinct CDR3 sequences, roughly 50% appearing once. Study-wide results and limits: Most clonotypes expanded in thyroid above 0.001 were likewise present in blood. Ophthalmopathy was told apart from stable hyperthyroidism by a 13 V-J model.

At least ten counts were recorded for this clonotype. As yet, its antigen is unknown. Per the germline V gene, CDR1 is DFQATT and CDR2 is SNEGSKA (reference sequence). There are 14 residues in the CDR3. The V gene lost 3 bases and the J gene lost 3 bases, with 12 bases spanning the gap. The sample comprised blood. The TCR comes from a man aged 35-49 years with Graves' ophthalmopathy. The V and J genes are TRBV20-1 and TRBJ1-5, with unresolved D. The CDR3 loop is CSASPVRVNQPQHF. The CDR3 coding sequence is TGCAGTGCTAGCCCTGTCCGGGTCAATCAGCCCCAGCATTTT.